This T cell receptor beta chain was captured in a study of T cell repertoires in cytomegalovirus infection. Looking at the study overall: Evidence of both CMV infection and a matching HLA type came from public TCR beta signatures.

V was clipped by 6 bases and J by 4 bases, with 9 bases between them. CDR1 ENHRY and CDR2 SYGVKD come from the germline V gene. The CDR3 runs to 12 residues. Findings and limits, study-wide: Adding up the frequency of public TCR beta families identified people who carried CMV plus the relevant HLA. Dominating the ex vivo response were TCR beta clonotypes that were CMV-specific and HLA-C-restricted.

TCRdb recomputed calls from the reads with MiXCR, one row per CDR3 protein. The table records 450,000 to 650,000 distinct CDR3 sequences, 26% of them present only once. This clonotype was seen a few times. No antigen is known for it. The rearrangement joins TRBV10-3 to TRBJ1-1; tentatively, D is TRBD1 (5 bases). Source material: PBMCs. The TCR originated in a human donor in good health (CMV status not recorded). Some clones in this sample may be carry-over from other donors' samples. The CDR3 DNA follows: TGTGCCATCAGGGAGGGGTCCACTGAAGCTTTCTTT. This gives the protein CAIREGSTEAFF.